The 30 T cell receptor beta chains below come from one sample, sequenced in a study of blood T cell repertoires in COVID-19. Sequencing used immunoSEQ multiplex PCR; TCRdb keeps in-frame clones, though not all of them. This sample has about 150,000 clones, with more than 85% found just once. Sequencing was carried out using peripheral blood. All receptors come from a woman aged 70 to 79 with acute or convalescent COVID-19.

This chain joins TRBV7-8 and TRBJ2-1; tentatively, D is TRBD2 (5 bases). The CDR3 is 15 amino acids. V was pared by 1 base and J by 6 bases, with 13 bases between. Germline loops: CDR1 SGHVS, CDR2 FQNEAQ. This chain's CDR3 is CASSLVVLASNEQFF. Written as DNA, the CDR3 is TGTGCCAGCAGCTTAGTCGTTCTAGCAAGCAATGAGCAGTTCTTC. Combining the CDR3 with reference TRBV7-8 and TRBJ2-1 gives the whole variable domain GAGVSQSPRYKVAKRGQDVALRCDPISGHVSLFWYQQALGQGPEFLTYFQNEAQLDKSGLPSDRFFAERPEGSVSTLKIQRTQQEDSAVYLCASSLVVLASNEQFFGPGTRLTVL.

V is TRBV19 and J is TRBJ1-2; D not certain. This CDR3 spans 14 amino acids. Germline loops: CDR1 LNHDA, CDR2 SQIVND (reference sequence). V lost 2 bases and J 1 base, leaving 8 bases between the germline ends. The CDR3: CASSITHLNYGYTF. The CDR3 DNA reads TGTGCCAGTAGTATAACACACCTTAACTATGGCTACACCTTC.

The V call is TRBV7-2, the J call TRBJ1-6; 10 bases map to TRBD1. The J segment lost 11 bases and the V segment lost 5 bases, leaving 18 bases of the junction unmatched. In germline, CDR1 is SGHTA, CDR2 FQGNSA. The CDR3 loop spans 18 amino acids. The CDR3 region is CASSAFTGTGAWRPPLHF. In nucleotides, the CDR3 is TGTGCCAGCAGCGCATTTACGGGGACAGGGGCTTGGAGGCCACCCCTCCACTTT. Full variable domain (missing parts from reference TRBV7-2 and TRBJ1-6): GAGVSQSPSNKVTEKGKDVELRCDPISGHTALYWYRQSLGQGLEFLIYFQGNSAPDKSGLPSDRFSAERTGGSVSTLTIQRTQQEDSAVYLCASSAFTGTGAWRPPLHFGNGTRLTVT.

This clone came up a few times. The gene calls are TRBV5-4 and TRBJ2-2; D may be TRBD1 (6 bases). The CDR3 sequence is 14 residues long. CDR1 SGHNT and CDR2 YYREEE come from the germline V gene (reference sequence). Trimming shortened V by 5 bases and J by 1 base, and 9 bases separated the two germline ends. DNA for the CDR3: TGTGCCAGCAGAACAGGGATGAACACCGGGGAGCTGTTTTTT. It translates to CASRTGMNTGELFF.

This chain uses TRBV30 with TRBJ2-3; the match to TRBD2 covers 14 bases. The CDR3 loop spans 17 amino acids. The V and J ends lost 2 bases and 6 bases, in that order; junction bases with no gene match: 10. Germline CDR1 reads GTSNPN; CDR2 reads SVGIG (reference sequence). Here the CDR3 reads CAWSRSRTSGGLDTQYF. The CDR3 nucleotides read TGTGCCTGGAGTCGAAGTAGGACTAGCGGGGGGCTGGATACGCAGTATTTT.

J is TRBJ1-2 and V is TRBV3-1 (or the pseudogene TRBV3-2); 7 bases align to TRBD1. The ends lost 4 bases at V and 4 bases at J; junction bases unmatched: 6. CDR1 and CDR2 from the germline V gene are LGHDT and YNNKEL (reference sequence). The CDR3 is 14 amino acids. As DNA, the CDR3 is TGTGCCAGCAGCCCTCGAGGGGGCCTCTATGGCTACACCTTC. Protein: CASSPRGGLYGYTF.

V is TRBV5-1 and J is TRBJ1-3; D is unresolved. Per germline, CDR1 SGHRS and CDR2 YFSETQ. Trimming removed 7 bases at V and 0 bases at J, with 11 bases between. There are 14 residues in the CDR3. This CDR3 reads CASAPESSGNTIYF. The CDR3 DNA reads TGCGCCAGCGCTCCTGAGAGCTCTGGAAACACCATATATTTT. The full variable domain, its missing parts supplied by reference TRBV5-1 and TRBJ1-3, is KAGVTQTPRYLIKTRGQQVTLSCSPISGHRSVSWYQQTPGQGLQFLFEYFSETQRNKGNFPGRFSGRQFSNSRSEMNVSTLELGDSALYLCASAPESSGNTIYFGEGSWLTVV.

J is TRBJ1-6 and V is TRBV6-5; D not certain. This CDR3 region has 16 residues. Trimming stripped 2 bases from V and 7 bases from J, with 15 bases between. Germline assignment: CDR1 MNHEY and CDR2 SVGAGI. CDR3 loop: CASSYRAGFENSPLHF. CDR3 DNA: TGTGCCAGCAGTTACCGGGCGGGTTTCGAGAATTCACCCCTCCACTTT.

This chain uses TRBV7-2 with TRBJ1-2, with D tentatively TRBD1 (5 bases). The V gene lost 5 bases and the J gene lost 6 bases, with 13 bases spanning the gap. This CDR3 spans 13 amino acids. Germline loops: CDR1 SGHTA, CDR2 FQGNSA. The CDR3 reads CASSTPQGNGYTF. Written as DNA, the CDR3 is TGTGCCAGCAGCACGCCCCAGGGAAATGGCTACACCTTC.

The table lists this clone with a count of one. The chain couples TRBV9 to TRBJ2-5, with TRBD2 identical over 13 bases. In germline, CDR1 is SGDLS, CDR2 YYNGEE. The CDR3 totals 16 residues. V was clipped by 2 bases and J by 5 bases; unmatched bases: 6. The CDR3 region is CASSVGTSGEYETQYF. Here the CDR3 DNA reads TGTGCCAGCAGCGTGGGGACTAGCGGGGAGTATGAGACCCAGTACTTC. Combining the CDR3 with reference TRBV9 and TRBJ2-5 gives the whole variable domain DSGVTQTPKHLITATGQRVTLRCSPRSGDLSVYWYQQSLDQGLQFLIQYYNGEERAKGNILERFSAQQFPDLHSELNLSSLELGDSALYFCASSVGTSGEYETQYFGPGTRLLVL.

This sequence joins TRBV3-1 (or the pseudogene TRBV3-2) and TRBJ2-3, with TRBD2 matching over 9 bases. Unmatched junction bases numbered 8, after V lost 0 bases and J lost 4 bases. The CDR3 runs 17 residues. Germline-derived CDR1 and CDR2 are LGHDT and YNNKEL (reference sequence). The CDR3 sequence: CASSQDGSGGIADTQYF. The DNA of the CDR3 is TGTGCCAGCAGCCAAGATGGTAGCGGGGGTATTGCAGATACGCAGTATTTT.

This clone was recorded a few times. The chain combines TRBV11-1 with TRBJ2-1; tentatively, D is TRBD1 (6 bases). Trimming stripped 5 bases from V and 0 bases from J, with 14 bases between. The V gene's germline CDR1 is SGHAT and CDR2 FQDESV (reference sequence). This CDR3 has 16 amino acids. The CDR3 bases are TGTGCCAGCAGCCGAAAGACAGGTCACTCCTACAATGAGCAGTTCTTC. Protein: CASSRKTGHSYNEQFF.

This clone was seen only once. The CDR3 sequence is CASSYGLAGGTDTQYF. The CDR3 DNA reads TGTGCCAGCAGTTACGGCCTAGCGGGGGGCACAGATACGCAGTATTTT. V usage is TRBV6-5 and J usage is TRBJ2-3, with 10 bases fitting TRBD2. The CDR3 sequence is 16 residues long. Germline loops: CDR1 MNHEY, CDR2 SVGAGI. Trimming removed 2 bases from V and 1 base from J; junction bases left unmatched: 3.

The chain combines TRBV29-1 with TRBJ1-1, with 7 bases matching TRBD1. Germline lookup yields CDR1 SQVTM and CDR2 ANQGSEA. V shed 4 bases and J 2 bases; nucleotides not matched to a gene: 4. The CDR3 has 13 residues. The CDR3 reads CSVAQGPNTEAFF. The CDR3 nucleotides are TGCAGCGTTGCACAGGGGCCAAACACTGAAGCTTTCTTT.

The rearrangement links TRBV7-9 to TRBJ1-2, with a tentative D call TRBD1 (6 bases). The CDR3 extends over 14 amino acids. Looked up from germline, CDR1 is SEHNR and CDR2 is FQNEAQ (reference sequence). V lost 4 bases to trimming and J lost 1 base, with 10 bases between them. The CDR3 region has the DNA TGTGCCAGCAGCTCGACAGGATTTAACTATGGCTACACCTTC. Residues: CASSSTGFNYGYTF.

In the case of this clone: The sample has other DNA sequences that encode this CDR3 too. CDR3 in amino acids: CASSLAGQPNQPQHF. The CDR3 nucleotides are TGTGCCAGCAGCTTAGCGGGACAGCCAAATCAGCCCCAGCATTTT. V gene TRBV7-2 combines with J gene TRBJ1-5; 7 nucleotides agree with TRBD1. Germline V gene lookup returns CDR1 SGHTA and CDR2 FQGNSA. J was trimmed by 4 bases and V by 0 bases; bases with no gene match: 3. The length of the CDR3 is 15 residues.

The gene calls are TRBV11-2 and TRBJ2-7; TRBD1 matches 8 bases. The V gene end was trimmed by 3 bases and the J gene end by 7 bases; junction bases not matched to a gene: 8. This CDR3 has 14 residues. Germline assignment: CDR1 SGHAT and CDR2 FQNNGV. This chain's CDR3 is CASSLGQALGEQYF. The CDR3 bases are TGTGCCAGCAGCTTGGGACAGGCTCTAGGGGAGCAGTACTTC.

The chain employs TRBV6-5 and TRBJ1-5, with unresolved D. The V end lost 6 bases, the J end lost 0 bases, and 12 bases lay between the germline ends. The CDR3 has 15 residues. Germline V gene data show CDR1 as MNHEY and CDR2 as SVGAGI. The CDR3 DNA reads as TGTGCCAGCAGGCGTCTTGATAATAGCAATCAGCCCCAGCATTTT. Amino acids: CASRRLDNSNQPQHF.

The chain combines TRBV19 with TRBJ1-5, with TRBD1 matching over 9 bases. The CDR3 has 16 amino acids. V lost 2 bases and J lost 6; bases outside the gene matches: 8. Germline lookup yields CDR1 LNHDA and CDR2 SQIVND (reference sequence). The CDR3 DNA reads TGTGCCAGTAGTATACTACCCGGGACAGGGAGTCAGCCCCAGCATTTT. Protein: CASSILPGTGSQPQHF.

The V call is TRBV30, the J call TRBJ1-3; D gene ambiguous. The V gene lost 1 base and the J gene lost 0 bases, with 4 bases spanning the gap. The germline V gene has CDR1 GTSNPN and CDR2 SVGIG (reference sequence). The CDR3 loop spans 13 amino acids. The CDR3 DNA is TGTGCCTGGAGTGATTACTCTGGAAACACCATATATTTT. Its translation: CAWSDYSGNTIYF. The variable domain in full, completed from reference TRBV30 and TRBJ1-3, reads SQTIHQWPATLVQPVGSPLSLECTVEGTSNPNLYWYRQAAGRGLQLLFYSVGIGQISSEVPQNLSASRPQDRQFILSSKKLLLSDSGFYLCAWSDYSGNTIYFGEGSWLTVV.

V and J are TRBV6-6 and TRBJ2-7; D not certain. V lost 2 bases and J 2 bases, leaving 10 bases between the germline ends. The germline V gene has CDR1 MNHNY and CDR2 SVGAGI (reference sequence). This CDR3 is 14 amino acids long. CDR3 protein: CASSYDGSPYEQYV. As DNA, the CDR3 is TGTGCCAGCAGTTACGATGGTAGCCCCTACGAGCAGTACGTC.

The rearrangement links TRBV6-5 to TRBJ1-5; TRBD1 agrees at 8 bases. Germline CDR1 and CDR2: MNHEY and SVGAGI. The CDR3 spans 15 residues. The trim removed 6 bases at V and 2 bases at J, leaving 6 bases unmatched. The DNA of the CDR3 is TGTGCCAGCAGGGATCAGGGGGCCGGCAATCAGCCCCAGCATTTT. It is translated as CASRDQGAGNQPQHF.

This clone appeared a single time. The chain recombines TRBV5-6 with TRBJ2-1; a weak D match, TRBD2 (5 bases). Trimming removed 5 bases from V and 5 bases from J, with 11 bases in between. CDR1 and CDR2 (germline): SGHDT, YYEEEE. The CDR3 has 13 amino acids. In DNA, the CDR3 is TGTGCCAGCAGACACCAACTAGACAATGAGCAGTTCTTC. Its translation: CASRHQLDNEQFF.

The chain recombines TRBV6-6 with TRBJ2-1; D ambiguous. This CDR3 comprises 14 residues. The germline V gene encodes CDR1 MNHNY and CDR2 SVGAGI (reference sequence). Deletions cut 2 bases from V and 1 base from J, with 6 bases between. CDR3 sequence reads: CASSYGLSYNEQFF. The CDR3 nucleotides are TGTGCCAGCAGTTACGGCCTTTCCTACAATGAGCAGTTCTTC.

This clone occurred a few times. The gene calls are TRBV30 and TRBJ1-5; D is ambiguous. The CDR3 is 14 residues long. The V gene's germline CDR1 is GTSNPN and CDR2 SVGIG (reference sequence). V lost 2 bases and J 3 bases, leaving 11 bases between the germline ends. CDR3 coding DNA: TGTGCCTGGAGTCTGGGAGGCCCCAATCAGCCCCAGCATTTT. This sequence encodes CAWSLGGPNQPQHF.

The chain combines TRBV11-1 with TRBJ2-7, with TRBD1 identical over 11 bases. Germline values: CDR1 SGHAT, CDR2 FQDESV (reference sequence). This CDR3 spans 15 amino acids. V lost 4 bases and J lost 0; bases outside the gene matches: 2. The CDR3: CASSSGTGGSYEQYF. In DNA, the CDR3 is TGTGCCAGCAGCTCGGGGACAGGGGGCTCCTACGAGCAGTACTTC.

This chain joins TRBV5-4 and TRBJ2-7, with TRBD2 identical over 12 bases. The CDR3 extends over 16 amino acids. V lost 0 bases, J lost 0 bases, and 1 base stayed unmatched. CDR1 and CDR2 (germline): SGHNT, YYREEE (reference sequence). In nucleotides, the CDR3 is TGTGCCAGCAGCTTGGCTAGCGGGGGGGTCTCCTACGAGCAGTACTTC. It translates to CASSLASGGVSYEQYF.

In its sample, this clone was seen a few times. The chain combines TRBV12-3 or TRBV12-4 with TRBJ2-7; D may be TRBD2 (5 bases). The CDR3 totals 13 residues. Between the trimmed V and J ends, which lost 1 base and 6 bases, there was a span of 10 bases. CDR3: CASSLGHAGEQYV. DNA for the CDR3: TGTGCCAGCAGTTTAGGTCACGCGGGCGAGCAGTACGTC.

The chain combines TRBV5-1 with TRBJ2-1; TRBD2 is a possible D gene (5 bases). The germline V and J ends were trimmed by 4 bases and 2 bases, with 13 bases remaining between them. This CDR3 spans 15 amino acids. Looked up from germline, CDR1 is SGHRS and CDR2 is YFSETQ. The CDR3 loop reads CASSPAQRAYNEQFF. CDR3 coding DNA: TGCGCCAGCAGCCCCGCACAGAGGGCCTACAATGAGCAGTTCTTC.

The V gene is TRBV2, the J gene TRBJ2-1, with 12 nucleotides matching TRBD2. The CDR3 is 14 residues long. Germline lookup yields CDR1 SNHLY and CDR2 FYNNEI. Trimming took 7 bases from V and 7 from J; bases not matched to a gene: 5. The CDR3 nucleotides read TGTGCCAGCATTCTCGGACTAGCGGGAAATGAGCAGTTCTTC. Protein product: CASILGLAGNEQFF.